This T cell receptor (beta chain) is from a study of shared clonotypes between healthy human individuals (dated by TCRdb to the early 2020s). Concerning the study at large: A couple of women and a few men aged 18 to 49 years were included in the cohort. Per donor, three plates each were used for CD4 naive and CD4 memory, two for CD8 naive, and one for CD8 memory. The study deeply sequenced blood TCR repertoires of five healthy adults to estimate repertoire size and the extent of clonotype sharing between individuals. To increase sequencing depth and limit assay-specific biases, TCR repertoire library preparation and sequencing were carried out by different laboratories using diverse techniques. Per donor, leukapheresis produced somewhere between about 0.8 and 9.5 billion PBMCs. Points the paper makes about the study in general: When a handful of donors were compared, the shared fraction of clonotypes was roughly 4.8% for naive CD4, less than 4% for naive CD8, about 2.5% for memory CD4, and roughly 0.43% for memory CD8. Even with the large sequencing depth, rarefaction of the sorted-subset datasets indicated that sequencing was incomplete. The small number of donors limited the genetic and exposure-history diversity represented. Sampling was restricted to blood, and TCR repertoires in tissues likely differ from the TCR repertoires found in blood. Compared with non-shared clonotypes, the clonotypes found in all four sorted-subset donors had higher generation probabilities. Pairwise subsampling led to the expectation that sequencing depth would affect the degree of clonotype sharing among donors. Larger estimated clonotype richness was generally found for naive subsets than for memory subsets.

Points on this clone: It has no known antigen specificity. No qualities accompany the bases; no much larger clone lies one base away.

The donors were healthy, HIV-negative adults with no recently reported acute infections or vaccinations. All donors were Caucasian adults living in Nashville, Tennessee, USA. Magnetic negative selection was used to enrich CD4+ T cells, after which naive cells were positively selected on CD45RA and the negative fraction became the memory subset. Blood was collected by leukapheresis, and PBMCs were isolated by Ficoll-Histopaque density gradient centrifugation and then cryopreserved in liquid nitrogen vapor phase. Analytical flow cytometry was used to check the purity and quantity of each magnetically sorted T cell population. From each sorted fraction, genomic DNA was isolated and quantified by UV absorbance on a Nanodrop 2000c. Using the deep immunoSEQ assay, multiplex PCR amplified TCR CDR3 regions from genomic DNA. For each cell subset, the extracted genomic DNA was distributed evenly across all wells of several immunoSEQ 96-well plates, and each plate served as one replicate. For sorted subsets, each replicate PCR was loaded with approximately 0.2 ug genomic DNA, equivalent to some 27,000 T cell genomes. The purified libraries were quantified using a Qubit 3.0 fluorometer, sized with a Bioanalyzer 2100, and then quantified again using the KAPA Library Quantification kit. Each immunoSEQ 96-well plate was sequenced on its own single-read 150-cycle Illumina NextSeq 550 flow cell. On the study's bioinformatics: The immunoSEQ output contained only junctional sequences without quality scores, so filtering could not match that applied to full-length reads. Sequences were annotated with PyIR, a Python wrapper for IgBLAST v1.9, and V/J genes and CDR3 were assigned using IMGT germline references. Reads were filtered out if the reads had weak V/J assignments (E-value above 1e-6), no CDR3, stop codons, out-of-frame junctions, or ambiguous translated residues. V3J clonotypes were defined by identical inferred V gene, J gene, and CDR3 amino acid sequence. The percentage overlap between two repertoires was calculated by dividing the number of shared unique clonotypes by the size of the smaller repertoire. Three approaches were used to assess repertoire richness: RTK rarefaction, the Chao1 estimator, and Recon v2.1 estimates of unobserved clonotypes. OLGA was used to compute generation probabilities for all TCRbeta clonotypes that the gDNA method yielded from a few donors. TCRdb stores this immuneACCESS table with in-frame sequences only. Part of the clones is absent; in the studies checked, under half of the shortfall reflects unresolved V genes, and no reason is known for the rest. V and J calls and clone size are as listed in that table; D and trimming were resolved from the DNA. This sample holds about a million clones; around three quarters were observed only once. The top ten clones comprise roughly 0.83% of the sample.

Taken from cysteine to phenylalanine, the CDR3 has 15 residues. Just the 45-base CDR3 DNA is kept, in frame starting at base 1. From the germline V gene, CDR1 is MNHNS and CDR2 is SASEGT. The germline ends are 20 bases apart after V is trimmed by 7 bases and J by 7 bases. The specimen was memory CD4+ T cells from PBMCs. The label giving this sample's cell subset or site can be read as: CD45RA-negative fraction. The TCR originated in a man between 18 and 35 years old in good health. Some clones in this sample may be carry-over from other donors' samples. The sequence links TRBV6-1 to TRBJ2-1; TRBD2 is a weak D gene call, 5 bases matching. CDR3 reads: CASNPAGDPANEQFF. In nucleotide form, the sequence is TGTGCCAGCAATCCGGCCGGGGATCCCGCGAATGAGCAGTTCTTC.